The 18 T cell receptor beta chains below all came from one sample that was sequenced in a study of cytomegalovirus exposure and HLA in healthy donors. Sequencing used immunoSEQ multiplex PCR; TCRdb keeps in-frame clones, though not all of them. The sample yields about 120,000 clones, 85% to 90% seen once. The material sequenced was PBMCs. The receptors originated from a woman between 18 and 29 years old in good health and CMV-seropositive.

J is TRBJ2-2 and V is TRBV28; 7 bases map to TRBD2. Per germline, CDR1 MDHEN and CDR2 SYDVKM. The CDR3 consists of 16 residues. The V and J ends lost 5 bases and 2 bases, in that order; junction bases with no gene match: 8. CDR3 protein: CASSPRVAGNTGELFF. The CDR3 coding sequence is TGTGCCAGCAGTCCCCGGGTAGCGGGTAACACCGGGGAGCTGTTTTTT.

The chain is built from TRBV5-1 and TRBJ2-3, with TRBD2 matching over 8 bases. The junction had 9 bases not matched to a gene; V was cut back by 0 bases and J by 6 bases. The CDR3 consists of 16 residues. The germline CDR1 and CDR2 sequences are SGHRS and YFSETQ. CDR3 amino acids: CASSLEGGGRGDTQYF. The DNA for the CDR3 is TGCGCCAGCAGCTTGGAAGGCGGGGGGCGAGGGGATACGCAGTATTTT.

In its sample, this clone was seen a few times. The chain recombines TRBV28 with TRBJ1-2; D may be TRBD1 (5 bases). This CDR3 contains 14 residues. Germline CDR1 reads MDHEN; CDR2 reads SYDVKM. The V and J ends lost 5 bases and 7 bases respectively, with 17 bases between them. The CDR3 region has the DNA TGTGCCAGCAGTCCCGATCCCCCGGGGGTTGGCTACACCTTC. Protein: CASSPDPPGVGYTF.

In its sample, this clone was seen a few times. V is TRBV27 and J is TRBJ1-1; D is unresolved. Between the trimmed V and J ends, which lost 6 bases and 4 bases, there was a span of 9 bases. CDR1 is MNHEY, CDR2 SMNVEV, per germline (reference sequence). This CDR3 comprises 12 residues. Here the CDR3 DNA reads TGTGCCAGCAGCGGTGCCTCCACTGAAGCTTTCTTT. It encodes CASSGASTEAFF.

This clone was seen just once. The J gene is TRBJ2-3, the V gene TRBV4-3; 12 bases agree with TRBD2. CDR1 is LGHNA and CDR2 is YSLEER in the germline V gene. V shed 0 bases, J shed 2 bases, and the junction held 9 bases outside the gene matches. This CDR3 is 19 amino acids long. The CDR3 reads CASSQDLEGLAGNTDTQYF. The CDR3 DNA is TGCGCCAGCAGCCAAGATCTTGAGGGACTAGCGGGTAACACAGATACGCAGTATTTT.

The chain uses TRBV15 and TRBJ1-2, with D possibly TRBD1 on 5 matching bases. The germline V gene encodes CDR1 LNHNV and CDR2 YYDKDF (reference sequence). Trimming stripped 0 bases from V and 4 bases from J, with 18 bases between. The CDR3 covers 17 residues. The CDR3 region has the DNA TGTGCCACCAGCAGAGATCTCCTAGGGGCGAACTTCTATGGCTACACCTTC. The encoded protein is CATSRDLLGANFYGYTF.

The chain joins TRBV6-5 to TRBJ2-5; the match to TRBD1 covers 8 bases. The junction had 7 bases not matched to a gene; V was cut back by 6 bases and J by 1 base. The CDR3 is 15 amino acids. The germline V gene has CDR1 MNHEY and CDR2 SVGAGI. Here the CDR3 reads CASRGQGAAQETQYF. CDR3 DNA: TGTGCCAGCAGAGGCCAGGGGGCTGCCCAAGAGACCCAGTACTTC.

This chain joins TRBV4-1 and TRBJ2-1; D uncertain. Germline-derived CDR1 and CDR2 are MGHRA and YSYEKL. With 1 base removed from V and 2 bases from J, the gap between germline ends came to 12 bases. This CDR3 is 16 amino acids long. CDR3 residues: CASSQAYQRPYNEQFF. CDR3 DNA sequence: TGCGCCAGCAGCCAAGCTTACCAGCGACCCTACAATGAGCAGTTCTTC.

V and J are TRBV7-2 and TRBJ2-2, with D possibly being TRBD2 (6 bases). V was pared by 5 bases and J by 5 bases, with 9 bases between. The germline V gene encodes CDR1 SGHTA and CDR2 FQGNSA. This CDR3 is 13 amino acids long. In DNA form, the CDR3 reads TGTGCCAGCAGCCGGGGGTGGACCGGGGAGCTGTTTTTT. Its protein is CASSRGWTGELFF. Combining the CDR3 with reference TRBV7-2 and TRBJ2-2 gives the whole variable domain GAGVSQSPSNKVTEKGKDVELRCDPISGHTALYWYRQSLGQGLEFLIYFQGNSAPDKSGLPSDRFSAERTGGSVSTLTIQRTQQEDSAVYLCASSRGWTGELFFGEGSRLTVL.

This chain links TRBV5-4 with TRBJ2-3; D perhaps matches TRBD1 (6 bases). The germline gives CDR1 SGHNT, CDR2 YYREEE (reference sequence). CDR3 length: 15 amino acids. V lost 2 bases and J lost 1, with 11 bases in between. Here the CDR3 reads CASSLQGSGTDTQYF. DNA of the CDR3: TGTGCCAGCAGCTTACAGGGTTCTGGCACAGATACGCAGTATTTT.

This chain links TRBV15 with TRBJ2-7; the match to TRBD1 covers 9 bases. The CDR3 sequence is 14 residues long. V trimming: 6 bases; J trimming: 5 bases; junction bases outside the gene matches: 8. Germline V gene lookup returns CDR1 LNHNV and CDR2 YYDKDF (reference sequence). CDR3 nucleotides: TGTGCCACCAGAAGGACAGGGGCAATGGACGAGCAGTACTTC. Translating it yields CATRRTGAMDEQYF.

This chain joins TRBV9 and TRBJ2-3; 9 bases fit TRBD1. CDR1 and CDR2 from the germline V gene are SGDLS and YYNGEE. V gave up 4 bases and J gave up 3 bases; unmatched junction bases: 9. This CDR3 comprises 16 residues. The CDR3 loop reads CASSSRTGGGTDTQYF. Written as DNA, the CDR3 is TGTGCCAGCAGCTCCCGAACAGGGGGCGGTACAGATACGCAGTATTTT. The full variable domain, completed using reference TRBV9 and TRBJ2-3, is DSGVTQTPKHLITATGQRVTLRCSPRSGDLSVYWYQQSLDQGLQFLIQYYNGEERAKGNILERFSAQQFPDLHSELNLSSLELGDSALYFCASSSRTGGGTDTQYFGPGTRLTVL.

The rearrangement joins TRBV29-1 to TRBJ2-1; 7 nucleotides line up with TRBD1. CDR1 and CDR2 from the germline V gene are SQVTM and ANQGSEA. V was pared by 4 bases and J by 6 bases, with 9 bases of the junction left unmatched. The CDR3 extends over 14 amino acids. The CDR3 DNA reads TGCAGCGTTGGGACCGGGACAGAACTCAATGAGCAGTTCTTC. Its translation is CSVGTGTELNEQFF.

V gene TRBV11-2 combines with J gene TRBJ2-7; 8 bases are shared with TRBD1. The length of the CDR3 is 17 residues. Losses at the gene ends were 5 bases for V and 0 bases for J; bases not matched to a gene: 12. Germline V CDR1 and CDR2: SGHAT, FQNNGV. The DNA for the CDR3 is TGTGCCAGCAGCCCCCATGAAGGGACAGGACCCTCCTACGAGCAGTACTTC. It is translated as CASSPHEGTGPSYEQYF.

J is TRBJ1-1 and V is TRBV27; 7 bases align to TRBD1. The germline gives CDR1 MNHEY, CDR2 SMNVEV (reference sequence). The CDR3 runs 15 residues. V shed 5 bases and J 4 bases; nucleotides not matched to a gene: 10. CDR3 bases: TGTGCCAGCAGTCCTAACAGGGGTTGGAGCACTGAAGCTTTCTTT. This translates into CASSPNRGWSTEAFF.

CDR3 nucleotide sequence: TGTGCCTGGTTATGGGACAGGGGTCCTGACACTGAAGCTTTCTTT. Translation: CAWLWDRGPDTEAFF. This chain links TRBV30 with TRBJ1-1, with 10 nucleotides matching TRBD1. Germline CDR1 reads GTSNPN; CDR2 reads SVGIG (reference sequence). V shed 5 bases and J 3 bases; nucleotides not matched to a gene: 9. The CDR3 totals 15 residues.

This chain connects TRBV5-5 to TRBJ2-1; 8 nucleotides agree with TRBD2. The trim removed 1 base at V and 14 bases at J, leaving 5 bases unmatched. The CDR3 length is 12 residues. Germline loops: CDR1 SGHKS, CDR2 YYEKEE (reference sequence). The CDR3 here is CASSLSLAGEFF. DNA for the CDR3: TGTGCCAGCAGCTTGTCGCTAGCGGGCGAGTTCTTC.

This clone was seen only a few times. V and J are TRBV11-2 and TRBJ2-7, with 8 bases that match TRBD1. The ends lost 3 bases at V and 3 bases at J; junction bases unmatched: 4. CDR1 and CDR2 (germline): SGHAT, FQNNGV. The CDR3 consists of 14 residues. The CDR3 nucleotides are TGTGCCAGCAGCTTTGGGGACAGGAGCTACGAGCAGTACTTC. This gives the protein CASSFGDRSYEQYF.